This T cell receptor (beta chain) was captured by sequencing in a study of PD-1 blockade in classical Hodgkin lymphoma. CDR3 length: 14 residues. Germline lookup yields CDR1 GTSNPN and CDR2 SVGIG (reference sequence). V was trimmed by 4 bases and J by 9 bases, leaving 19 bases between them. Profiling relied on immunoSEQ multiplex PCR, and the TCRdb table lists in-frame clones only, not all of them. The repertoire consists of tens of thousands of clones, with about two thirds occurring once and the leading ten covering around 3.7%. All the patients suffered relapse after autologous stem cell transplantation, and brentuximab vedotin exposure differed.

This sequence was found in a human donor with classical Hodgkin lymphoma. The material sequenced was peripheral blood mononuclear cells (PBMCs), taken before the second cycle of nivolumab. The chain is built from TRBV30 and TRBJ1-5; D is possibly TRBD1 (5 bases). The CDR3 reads CAWTPVGAGRPQHF. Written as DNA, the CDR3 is TGTGCCTGGACCCCAGTTGGGGCTGGGAGGCCCCAGCATTTT.